What follows is one T cell receptor beta chain and its context. In the original analysis: It was from reference gene primer amplification that nucleated cell counts were estimated. The protocol was immunoSEQ multiplex PCR, while the TCRdb copy is restricted to in-frame clones and leaves out a portion. That table furnishes V, J and clone size, whereas the DNA furnished D and trimming. Found here are under 200,000 clones, 87% of them singletons; the top ten hold 3% to 4%. Germline CDR1 reads SGHTA; CDR2 reads FQGTGA. This CDR3 contains 14 residues. The V end lost 0 bases, the J end lost 1 base, and 6 bases lay between the germline ends. The data stem from a study of blood T cell repertoires in COVID-19.

The sequenced sample was peripheral blood. The chain joins TRBV7-3 to TRBJ1-1; D uncertain. The TCR was taken from a man younger than 35 with active or convalescent COVID-19. CDR3 coding DNA: TGTGCCAGCAGCTTAACGGCACAGAACACTGAAGCTTTCTTT. It translates to CASSLTAQNTEAFF.